The clone carrying this T cell receptor beta chain occurred once. The data derive from a study of T cell changes during pregnancy in multiple sclerosis. Sequencing was performed with immunoSEQ multiplex PCR; in TCRdb, only in-frame clones are kept and a portion is missing. The repertoire has tens of thousands of clones, 80% to 95% of them found once; the top ten carry 0.5%. The sequenced sample was CD4+ T cells from peripheral blood mononuclear cells, obtained in the third trimester of pregnancy. The receptor's source is a female donor with multiple sclerosis, enrolled in a pregnancy study.

As DNA, the CDR3 is TGTGCCAGCAGCTTAGATACTAGCGGGGTCTACACAGATACGCAGTATTTT. Translating it yields CASSLDTSGVYTDTQYF. The chain recombines TRBV7-8 with TRBJ2-3; 10 bases are a match to TRBD2. The CDR3 runs 17 residues. The germline V gene has CDR1 SGHVS and CDR2 FQNEAQ. The V segment lost 1 base and the J segment 2 bases; nucleotides outside the gene matches: 6. Looking up the rest from reference TRBV7-8 and TRBJ2-3 gives the full variable domain: GAGVSQSPRYKVAKRGQDVALRCDPISGHVSLFWYQQALGQGPEFLTYFQNEAQLDKSGLPSDRFFAERPEGSVSTLKIQRTQQEDSAVYLCASSLDTSGVYTDTQYFGPGTRLTVL.